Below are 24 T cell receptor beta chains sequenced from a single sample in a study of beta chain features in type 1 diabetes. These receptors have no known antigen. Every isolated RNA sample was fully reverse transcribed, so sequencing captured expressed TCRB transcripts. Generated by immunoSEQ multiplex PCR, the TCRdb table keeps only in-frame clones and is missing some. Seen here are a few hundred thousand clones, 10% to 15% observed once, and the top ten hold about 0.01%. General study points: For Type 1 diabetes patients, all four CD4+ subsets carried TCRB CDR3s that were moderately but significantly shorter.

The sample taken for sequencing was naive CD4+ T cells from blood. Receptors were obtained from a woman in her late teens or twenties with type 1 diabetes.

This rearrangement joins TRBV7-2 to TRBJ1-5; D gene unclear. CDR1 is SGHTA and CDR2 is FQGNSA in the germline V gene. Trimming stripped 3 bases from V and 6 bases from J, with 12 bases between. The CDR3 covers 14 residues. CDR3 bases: TGTGCCAGCAGCTTTCCAGGAGGGAGTCAGCCCCAGCATTTT. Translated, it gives CASSFPGGSQPQHF.

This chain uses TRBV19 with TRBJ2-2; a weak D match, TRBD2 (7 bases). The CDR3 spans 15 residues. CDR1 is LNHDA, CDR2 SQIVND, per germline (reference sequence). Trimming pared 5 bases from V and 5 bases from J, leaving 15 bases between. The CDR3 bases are TGTGCCAGTAGTCAAGGGGGGGTATGGACCGGGGAGCTGTTTTTT. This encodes CASSQGGVWTGELFF.

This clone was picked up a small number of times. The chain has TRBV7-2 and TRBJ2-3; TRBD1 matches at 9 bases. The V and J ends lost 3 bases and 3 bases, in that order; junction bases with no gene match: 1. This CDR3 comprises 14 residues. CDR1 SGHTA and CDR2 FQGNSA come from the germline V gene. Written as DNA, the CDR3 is TGTGCCAGCAGCTTTGGACAGGGGACAGATACGCAGTATTTT. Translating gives CASSFGQGTDTQYF.

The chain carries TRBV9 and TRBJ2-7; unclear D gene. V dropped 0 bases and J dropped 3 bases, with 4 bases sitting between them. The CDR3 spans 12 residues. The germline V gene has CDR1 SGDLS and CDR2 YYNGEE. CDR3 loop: CASSVGGYEQYF. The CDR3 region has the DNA TGTGCCAGCAGCGTAGGCGGCTACGAGCAGTACTTC.

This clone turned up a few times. CDR3 residues: CASSATSGRTGNEQFF. DNA of the CDR3: TGTGCCAGCAGCGCCACTAGCGGGAGGACTGGTAATGAGCAGTTCTTC. The rearrangement joins TRBV7-2 to TRBJ2-1; 12 nucleotides match TRBD2. The germline CDR1 and CDR2 sequences are SGHTA and FQGNSA. The CDR3 contains 16 residues. V was pared by 5 bases and J by 7 bases, with 9 bases of the junction left unmatched.

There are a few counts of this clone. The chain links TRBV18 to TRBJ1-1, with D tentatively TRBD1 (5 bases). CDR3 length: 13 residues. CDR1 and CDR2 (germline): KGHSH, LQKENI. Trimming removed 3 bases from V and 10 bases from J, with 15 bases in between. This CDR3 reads CASSPLRTGGAFF. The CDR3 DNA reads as TGTGCCAGCTCACCTCTAAGGACGGGGGGAGCTTTCTTT.

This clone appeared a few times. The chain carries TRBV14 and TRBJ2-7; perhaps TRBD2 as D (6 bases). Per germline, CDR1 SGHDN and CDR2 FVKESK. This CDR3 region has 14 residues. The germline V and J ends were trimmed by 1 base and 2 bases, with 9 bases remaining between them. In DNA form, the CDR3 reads TGTGCCAGCAGCCAAGTCGGGGGACCCTACGAGCAGTACTTC. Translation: CASSQVGGPYEQYF.

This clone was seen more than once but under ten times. CDR3 protein: CSAESNYGYTF. CDR3 nucleotide sequence: TGCAGTGCCGAGAGTAACTATGGCTACACCTTC. This chain joins TRBV20-1 and TRBJ1-2, with D unresolved. V shed 6 bases and J shed 1 base, with 6 bases lying between them. Germline V gene sequence: CDR1 DFQATT, CDR2 SNEGSKA (reference sequence). This CDR3 comprises 11 residues.

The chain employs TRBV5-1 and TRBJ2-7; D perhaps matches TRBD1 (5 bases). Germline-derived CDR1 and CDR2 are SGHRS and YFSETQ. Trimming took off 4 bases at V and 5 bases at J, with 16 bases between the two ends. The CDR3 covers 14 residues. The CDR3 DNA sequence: TGCGCCAGCAGCGCGCAGGGCCCCCCGGACGAGCAGTACTTC. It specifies CASSAQGPPDEQYF.

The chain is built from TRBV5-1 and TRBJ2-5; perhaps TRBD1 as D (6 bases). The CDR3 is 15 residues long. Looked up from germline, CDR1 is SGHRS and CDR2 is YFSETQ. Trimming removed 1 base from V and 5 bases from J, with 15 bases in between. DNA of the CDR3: TGCGCCAGCAGCTTGATAGAGGGGGAGTCGGAGACCCAGTACTTC. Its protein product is CASSLIEGESETQYF.

CDR3 bases: TGCAGCGTTGATAAGGAAGCGGGAGATACGCAGTATTTT. Translating gives CSVDKEAGDTQYF. The chain uses TRBV29-1 and TRBJ2-3; weak D call: TRBD2 (6 bases). Per the germline V gene, CDR1 is SQVTM and CDR2 is ANQGSEA. V gave up 3 bases and J gave up 5 bases, with 12 bases separating them. The CDR3 totals 13 residues.

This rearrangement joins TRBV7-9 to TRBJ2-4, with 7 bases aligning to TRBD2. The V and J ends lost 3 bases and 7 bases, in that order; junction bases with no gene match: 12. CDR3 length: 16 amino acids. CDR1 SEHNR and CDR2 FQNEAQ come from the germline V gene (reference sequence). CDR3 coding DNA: TGTGCCAGCAGCTTCAACACGGGGGGTTTAGCGAACATTCAGTACTTC. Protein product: CASSFNTGGLANIQYF. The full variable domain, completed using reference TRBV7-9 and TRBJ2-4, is DTGVSQNPRHKITKRGQNVTFRCDPISEHNRLYWYRQTLGQGPEFLTYFQNEAQLEKSRLLSDRFSAERPKGSFSTLEIQRTEQGDSAMYLCASSFNTGGLANIQYFGAGTRLSVL.

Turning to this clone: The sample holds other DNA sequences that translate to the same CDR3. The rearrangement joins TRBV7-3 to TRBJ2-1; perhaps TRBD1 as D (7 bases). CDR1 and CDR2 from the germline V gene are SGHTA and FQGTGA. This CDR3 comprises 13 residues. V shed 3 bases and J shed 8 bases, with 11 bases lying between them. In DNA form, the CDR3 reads TGTGCCAGCAGCTTCCAGGGGGGCGATGAGCAGTTCTTC. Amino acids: CASSFQGGDEQFF.

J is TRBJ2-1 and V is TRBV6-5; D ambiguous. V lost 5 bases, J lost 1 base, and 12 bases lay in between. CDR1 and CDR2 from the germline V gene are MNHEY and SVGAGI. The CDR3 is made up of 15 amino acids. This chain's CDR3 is CASSKHSDSYNEQFF. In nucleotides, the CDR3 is TGTGCCAGCAGTAAACACAGTGATTCCTACAATGAGCAGTTCTTC.

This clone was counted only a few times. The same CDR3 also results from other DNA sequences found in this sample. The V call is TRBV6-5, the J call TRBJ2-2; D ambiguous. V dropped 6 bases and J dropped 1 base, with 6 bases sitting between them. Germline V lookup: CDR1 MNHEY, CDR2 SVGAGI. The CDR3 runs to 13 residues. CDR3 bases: TGTGCCAGCAGCCGCGGGAACACCGGGGAGCTGTTTTTT. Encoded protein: CASSRGNTGELFF.

The DNA for the CDR3 is TGTGCCACCAGCAGATCGATTGCGGGAGGGGTTGAGCAGTACTTC. Translating it yields CATSRSIAGGVEQYF. The V and J genes are TRBV15 and TRBJ2-7, with TRBD2 identical over 9 bases. V shed 2 bases, J shed 7 bases, and the junction held 9 bases outside the gene matches. The germline V gene encodes CDR1 LNHNV and CDR2 YYDKDF (reference sequence). The CDR3 runs to 15 residues. Using reference TRBV15 and TRBJ2-7 for the parts outside the CDR3, the full variable domain is DAMVIQNPRYQVTQFGKPVTLSCSQTLNHNVMYWYQQKSSQAPKLLFHYYDKDFNNEADTPDNFQSRRPNTSFCFLDIRSPGLGDTAMYLCATSRSIAGGVEQYFGPGTRLTVT.

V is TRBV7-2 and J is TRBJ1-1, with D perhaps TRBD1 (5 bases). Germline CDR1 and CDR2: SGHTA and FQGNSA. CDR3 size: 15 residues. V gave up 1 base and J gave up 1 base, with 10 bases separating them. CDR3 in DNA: TGTGCCAGCAGCTTAGGTCGGGGGTGGAACACTGAAGCTTTCTTT. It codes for CASSLGRGWNTEAFF.

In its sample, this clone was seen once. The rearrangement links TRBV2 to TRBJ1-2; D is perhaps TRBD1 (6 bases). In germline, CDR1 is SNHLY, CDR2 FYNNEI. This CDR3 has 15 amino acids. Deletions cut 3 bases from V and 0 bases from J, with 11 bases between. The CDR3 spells CASSESGVPNYGYTF. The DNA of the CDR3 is TGTGCCAGCAGTGAGTCAGGGGTACCTAACTATGGCTACACCTTC.

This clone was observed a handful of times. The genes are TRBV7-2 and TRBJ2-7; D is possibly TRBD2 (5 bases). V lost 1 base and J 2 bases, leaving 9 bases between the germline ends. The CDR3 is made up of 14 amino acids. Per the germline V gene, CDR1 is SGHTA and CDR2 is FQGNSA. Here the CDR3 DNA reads TGTGCCAGCAGCTTAGGCCAGCGGCCCTACGAGCAGTACTTC. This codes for CASSLGQRPYEQYF.

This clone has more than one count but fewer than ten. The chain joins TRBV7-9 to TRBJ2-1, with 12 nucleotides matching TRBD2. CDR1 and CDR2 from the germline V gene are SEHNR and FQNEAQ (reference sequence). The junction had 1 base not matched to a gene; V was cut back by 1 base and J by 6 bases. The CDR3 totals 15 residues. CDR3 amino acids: CASSLGGLAGNEQFF. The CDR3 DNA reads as TGTGCCAGCAGCTTAGGGGGACTAGCGGGCAATGAGCAGTTCTTC. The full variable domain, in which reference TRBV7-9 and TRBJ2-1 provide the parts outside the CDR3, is DTGVSQNPRHKITKRGQNVTFRCDPISEHNRLYWYRQTLGQGPEFLTYFQNEAQLEKSRLLSDRFSAERPKGSFSTLEIQRTEQGDSAMYLCASSLGGLAGNEQFFGPGTRLTVL.

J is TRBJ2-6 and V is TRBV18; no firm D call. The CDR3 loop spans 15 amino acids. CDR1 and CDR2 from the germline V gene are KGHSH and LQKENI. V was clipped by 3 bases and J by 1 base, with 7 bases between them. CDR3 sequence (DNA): TGTGCCAGCTCACCGAGACAATCTGGGGCCAACGTCCTGACTTTC. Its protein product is CASSPRQSGANVLTF. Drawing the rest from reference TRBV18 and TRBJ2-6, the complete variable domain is NAGVMQNPRHLVRRRGQEARLRCSPMKGHSHVYWYRQLPEEGLKFMVYLQKENIIDESGMPKERFSAEFPKEGPSILRIQQVVRGDSAAYFCASSPRQSGANVLTFGAGSRLTVL.

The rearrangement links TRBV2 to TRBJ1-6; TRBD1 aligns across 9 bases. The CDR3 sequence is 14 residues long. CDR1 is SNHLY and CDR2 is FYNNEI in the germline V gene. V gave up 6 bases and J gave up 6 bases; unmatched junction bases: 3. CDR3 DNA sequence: TGTGCCAGCAGCATGACAGGGGGTAATTCACCCCTCCACTTT. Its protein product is CASSMTGGNSPLHF.

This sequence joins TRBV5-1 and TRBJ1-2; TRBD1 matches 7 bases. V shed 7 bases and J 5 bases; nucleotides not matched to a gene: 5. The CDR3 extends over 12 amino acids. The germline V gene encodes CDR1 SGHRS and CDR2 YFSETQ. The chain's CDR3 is CASADREYGYTF. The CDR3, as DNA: TGCGCCAGCGCCGACAGGGAGTATGGCTACACCTTC.

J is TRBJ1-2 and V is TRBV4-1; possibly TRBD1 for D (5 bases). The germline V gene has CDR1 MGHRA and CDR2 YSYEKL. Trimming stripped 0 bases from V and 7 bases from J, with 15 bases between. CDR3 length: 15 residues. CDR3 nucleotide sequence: TGCGCCAGCAGCCAAGAGTTTGGGACTCGGTCTGGCTACACCTTC. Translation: CASSQEFGTRSGYTF.